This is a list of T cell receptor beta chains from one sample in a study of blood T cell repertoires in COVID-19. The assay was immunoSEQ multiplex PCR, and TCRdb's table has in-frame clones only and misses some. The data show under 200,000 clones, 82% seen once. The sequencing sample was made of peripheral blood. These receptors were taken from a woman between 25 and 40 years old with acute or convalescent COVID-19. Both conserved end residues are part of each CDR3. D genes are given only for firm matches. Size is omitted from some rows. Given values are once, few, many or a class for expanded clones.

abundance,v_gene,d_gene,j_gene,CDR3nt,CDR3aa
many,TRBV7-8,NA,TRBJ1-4,TGTGCCAGCAGCTTAGGGAGGGGCAGGTCTAATGAAAAACTGTTTTTT,CASSLGRGRSNEKLFF
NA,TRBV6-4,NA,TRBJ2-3,TGTGCCAGCAGTGAAGAGCGGTTAAGCACAGATACGCAGTATTTT,CASSEERLSTDTQYF
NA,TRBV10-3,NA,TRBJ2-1,TGTGCCATCAGTGTTCGTTCCTACAATGAGCAGTTCTTC,CAISVRSYNEQFF
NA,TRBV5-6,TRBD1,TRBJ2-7,TGTGCCAGCAGCCCGACGGGACAGGGTTTTTACGAGCAGTACTTC,CASSPTGQGFYEQYF
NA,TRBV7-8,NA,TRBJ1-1,TGTGCCAGCAGCTTAGCAGGTCAGGCCTATGAAGCTTTCTTT,CASSLAGQAYEAFF
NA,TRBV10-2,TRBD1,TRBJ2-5,TGCGCCAGCAGGTCCGGGACAGGGGGCGGGGAGACCCAGTACTTC,CASRSGTGGGETQYF
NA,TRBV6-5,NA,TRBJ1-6,TGTGCCAGCAGTTATCATGGATCAGGGATGAATTCACCCCTCCACTTT,CASSYHGSGMNSPLHF
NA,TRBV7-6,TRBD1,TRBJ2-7,TGTGCCAGCAGCTTAGTACGGGCAGGACAGGGAAAGGGCTACGAGCAGTACTTC,CASSLVRAGQGKGYEQYF
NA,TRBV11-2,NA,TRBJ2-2,TGTGCCAGCAGCTTAGAAGGGGCCGCGAACACCGGGGAGCTGTTTTTT,CASSLEGAANTGELFF
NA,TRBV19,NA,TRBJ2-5,TGTGCCAGTAGTCGGGTTCGACAGGCTCGGGAGACCCAGTACTTC,CASSRVRQARETQYF
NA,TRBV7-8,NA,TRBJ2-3,TGTGCCAGCAGCCTAGCTCTGGCCCAGGGCACAGATACGCAGTATTTT,CASSLALAQGTDTQYF
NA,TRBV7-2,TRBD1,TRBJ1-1,TGTGCCAGCAGCCCCGGACAGGGAAGGGGAGCTTTCTTT,CASSPGQGRGAFF
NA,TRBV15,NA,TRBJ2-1,TGTGCCACCAGCAGAGACAGCGGAGGTTACAATGAGCAGTTCTTC,CATSRDSGGYNEQFF
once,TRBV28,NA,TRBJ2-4,TGTGCCAGCAGTTTAGGGCAAGCCATTCAGTACTTC,CASSLGQAIQYF
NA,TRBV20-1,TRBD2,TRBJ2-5,TGCAGTGCTAGTGAACTAGCGTCCCAAGAGACCCAGTACTTC,CSASELASQETQYF
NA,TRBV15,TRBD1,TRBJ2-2,TGTGCCACCAGCAGAGATTACCTGTGGCAGGGGGACACCGGGGAGCTGTTTTTT,CATSRDYLWQGDTGELFF
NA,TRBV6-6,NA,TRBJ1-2,TGTGCCAGCAGTGCTGGCAGAAACTATGGCTACACCTTC,CASSAGRNYGYTF
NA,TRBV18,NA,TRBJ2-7,TGTGCCAGCTCACCTCAGGGAGGCCCTTTTAACGAGCAGTACTTC,CASSPQGGPFNEQYF
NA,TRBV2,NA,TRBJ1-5,TGTGCCAGCAGTGAATCAGATAGCAATCAGCCCCAGCATTTT,CASSESDSNQPQHF
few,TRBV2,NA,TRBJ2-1,TGTGCCAGCAGTGCGTTTGCGCGTGAGCAGTTCTTC,CASSAFAREQFF
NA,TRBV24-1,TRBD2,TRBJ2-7,TGTGCCACCAGCAAAGCGGGAGAGTACGAGCAGTACTTC,CATSKAGEYEQYF
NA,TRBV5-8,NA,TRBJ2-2,TGTGCCAGCAGCTTGGACAGGTTGGGCACCGGGGAGCTGTTTTTT,CASSLDRLGTGELFF
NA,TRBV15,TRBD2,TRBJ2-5,TGTGCCACCAGCAGAGAGGGAGGGAACGTTGAGACCCAGTACTTC,CATSREGGNVETQYF
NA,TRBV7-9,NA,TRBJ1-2,TGTGCCAGCGGAGAAACGGGGTCCACTCTCGCTGCCTACACCTTC,CASGETGSTLAAYTF
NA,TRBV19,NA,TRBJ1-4,TGTGCCAGTAGTGTCGGGGTGCGAACTAATGAAAAACTGTTTTTT,CASSVGVRTNEKLFF
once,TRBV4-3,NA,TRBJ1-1,TGCGCCAGCAGCCAAGATAGGAGAGGCATTGAAGCTTTCTTT,CASSQDRRGIEAFF
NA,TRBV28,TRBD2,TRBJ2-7,TGTGCCAGCAGACCTAGCGGGAGCTACGAGCAGTACTTC,CASRPSGSYEQYF
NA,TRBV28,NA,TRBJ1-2,TGTGCCAGCAGTCAACCCCCAGGGTCGGGTGGGTATGGCTACACCTTC,CASSQPPGSGGYGYTF
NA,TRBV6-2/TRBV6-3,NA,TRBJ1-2,TGTGCCAGCAGCCAAGACAGCTGGGGTGGCTACACCTTC,CASSQDSWGGYTF
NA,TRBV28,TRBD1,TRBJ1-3,TGTGCCAGCGCCCTGACAGGGTCGGGAAACACCATATATTTT,CASALTGSGNTIYF
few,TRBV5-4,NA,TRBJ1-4,TGTGCCAGCAGCTTGGCTCCGGGGAATGAAAAACTGTTTTTT,CASSLAPGNEKLFF
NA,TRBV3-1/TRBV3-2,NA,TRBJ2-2,TGTGCCAGCAGCCAAGATTGGGCAGGGGCGGCGCCCTGCACCGGGGAGCTGTTTTTT,CASSQDWAGAAPCTGELFF
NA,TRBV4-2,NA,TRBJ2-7,TGTGCCAGCAGCCAAGATCCGGCGGGACAGTCCTACGAGCAGTACTTC,CASSQDPAGQSYEQYF
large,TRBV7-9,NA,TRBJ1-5,TGTGCCAGCAGCTTAGGGGGGCTAGGAAATCAGCCCCAGCATTTT,CASSLGGLGNQPQHF
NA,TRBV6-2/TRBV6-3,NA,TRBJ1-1,TGTGCCAGCAGTTACTCCCCCGGTCGAGTAAACACTGAAGCTTTCTTT,CASSYSPGRVNTEAFF
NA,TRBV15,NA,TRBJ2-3,TGTGCCACCAGCAGAGATCTACCCGATACGCAGTATTTT,CATSRDLPDTQYF
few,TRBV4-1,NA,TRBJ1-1,TGCGCCAGCAGCCAAGGGTCCAGGGTCATGAACACTGAAGCTTTCTTT,CASSQGSRVMNTEAFF
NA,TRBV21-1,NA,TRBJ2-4,TGTGCCAGCAGCCAGATTATCCGGGAACTAGCCAAAAACATTCAGTACTTC,CASSQIIRELAKNIQYF
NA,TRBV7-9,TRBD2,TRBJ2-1,TGTGCCAGCAGCTTATCAACTAGCGGGAGGGATGAGCAGTTCTTC,CASSLSTSGRDEQFF
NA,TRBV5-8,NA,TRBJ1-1,TGTGCCAGCAGCCGTTGGGCCACTGAAGCTTTCTTT,CASSRWATEAFF
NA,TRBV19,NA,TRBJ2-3,TGTGCCAGTAGTCTAGGACGGGTGGCACCAGATACGCAGTATTTT,CASSLGRVAPDTQYF
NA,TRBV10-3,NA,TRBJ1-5,TGTGCCATCAGTGAGGGTAGCCAGCCCCAGCATTTT,CAISEGSQPQHF
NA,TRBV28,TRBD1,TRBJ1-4,TGTGCCAGCAGTTTAAACAGGGGGTCCGCTGGGGAAAAACTGTTTTTT,CASSLNRGSAGEKLFF
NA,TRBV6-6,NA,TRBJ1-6,TGTGCCAGCGGCGGGAATTCACCCCTCCACTTT,CASGGNSPLHF
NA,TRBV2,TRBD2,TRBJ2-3,TGTGCCAGCAGTGGGCATCCGGGGGGGGCCACAGATACGCAGTATTTT,CASSGHPGGATDTQYF
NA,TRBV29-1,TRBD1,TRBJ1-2,TGCAGCGTAGGAGCTGGGACAGGGGGCGGTCATGGCTACACCTTC,CSVGAGTGGGHGYTF
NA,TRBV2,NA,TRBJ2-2,TGTGCCAGCAGGCCCCTAGCGCTAAACACCGGGGAGCTGTTTTTT,CASRPLALNTGELFF
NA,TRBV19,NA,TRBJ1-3,TGTGCCAGTAGTATAGATACACGAACTGGAAACACCATATATTTT,CASSIDTRTGNTIYF
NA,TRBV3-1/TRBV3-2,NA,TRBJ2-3,TGTGCCAGCAGCGAGGTGGAAGGCGTCAGCTGCGATACGCAGTATTTT,CASSEVEGVSCDTQYF
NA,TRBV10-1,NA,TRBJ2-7,TGCGCCTCCTCGGCAGGTTTCTACGAGCAGTACTTC,CASSAGFYEQYF
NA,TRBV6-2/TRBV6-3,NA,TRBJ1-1,TGTGCCAGCAGTTACTCTGCCAGCTGGGGCTCTGAAGCTTTCTTT,CASSYSASWGSEAFF
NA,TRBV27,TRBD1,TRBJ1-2,TGTGCCAGCGGAAGAAGCGGGACAGGGCGATATGGCTACACCTTC,CASGRSGTGRYGYTF
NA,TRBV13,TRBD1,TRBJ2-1,TGTGCCAGCAGCTCCGGGACAGGGGGCTCCACAATGAAGCAGTTCTTC,CASSSGTGGSTMKQFF
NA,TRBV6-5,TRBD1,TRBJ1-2,TGTGCCAGCAAGGAAGGGACAGTTAACTATGGCTACACCTTC,CASKEGTVNYGYTF
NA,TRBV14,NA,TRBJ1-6,TGTGCCAGCAGCCAAGCGGTTGTCTCACCCCTCCACTTT,CASSQAVVSPLHF
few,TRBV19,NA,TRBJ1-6,TGTGCCAGTAGTATACTCGGCAGGGAAGGGACACCCCTCCACTTT,CASSILGREGTPLHF
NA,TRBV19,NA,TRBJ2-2,TGTGCCAGTAGTATGGGACTCAACACCGGGGAGCTGTTTTTT,CASSMGLNTGELFF
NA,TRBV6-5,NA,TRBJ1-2,TGTGCCAGCACCTCCGTGCCGGGGGACTATGGCTACACCTTC,CASTSVPGDYGYTF